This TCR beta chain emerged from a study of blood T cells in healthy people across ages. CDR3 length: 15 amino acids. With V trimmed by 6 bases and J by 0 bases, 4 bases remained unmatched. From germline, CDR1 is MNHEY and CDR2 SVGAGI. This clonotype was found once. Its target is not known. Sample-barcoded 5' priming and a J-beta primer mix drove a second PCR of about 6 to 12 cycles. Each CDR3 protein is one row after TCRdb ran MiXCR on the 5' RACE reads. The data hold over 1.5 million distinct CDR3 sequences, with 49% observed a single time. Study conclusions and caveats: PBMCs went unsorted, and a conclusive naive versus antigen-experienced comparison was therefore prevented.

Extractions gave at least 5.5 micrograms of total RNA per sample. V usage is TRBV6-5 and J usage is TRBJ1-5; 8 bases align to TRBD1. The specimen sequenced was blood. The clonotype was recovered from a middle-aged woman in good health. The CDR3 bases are TGTGCCAGCAGGGGAACAGGGGGTAGCAATCAGCCCCAGCATTTT. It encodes CASRGTGGSNQPQHF.